This passage covers 7 T cell receptor beta chains from one sample sequenced in a study of early stage breast cancer tumors. TCRdb keeps only in-frame clones here, not all; method: immunoSEQ multiplex PCR. The table lists roughly 30,000 clones, around 75% of them singletons, with about 4.7% in the top ten. Sample: blood. The receptors originated from a person in their forties with breast cancer.

The rearrangement uses TRBV6-1 and TRBJ2-5; 7 positions match TRBD1. V lost 8 bases to trimming and J lost 2 bases; unmatched junction nucleotides: 8. The CDR3 has 14 residues. Germline V gene sequence: CDR1 MNHNS, CDR2 SASEGT. CDR3 in amino acids: CASDRVGNQETQYF. The CDR3 nucleotides read TGTGCCAGCGACAGGGTAGGGAATCAAGAGACCCAGTACTTC.

The rearrangement uses TRBV30 and TRBJ2-7, with D possibly matching TRBD1 (6 bases). The V end was cut by 1 base, the J end by 0 bases, with 13 bases between. The V gene's germline CDR1 is GTSNPN and CDR2 SVGIG (reference sequence). The CDR3 is made up of 15 amino acids. CDR3 bases: TGTGCCTGGAGTGGGACCGGGACACGCTCCTACGAGCAGTACTTC. Encoded protein: CAWSGTGTRSYEQYF.

The chain recombines TRBV4-1 with TRBJ2-7; D remains ambiguous. V lost 4 bases and J 0 bases, leaving 13 bases between the germline ends. Germline CDR1 is MGHRA and CDR2 is YSYEKL. This CDR3 comprises 15 residues. In nucleotides, the CDR3 is TGCGCCAGCAGCCCCGTCGCCAGCAGCTCCTACGAGCAGTACTTC. Its protein product is CASSPVASSSYEQYF.

The chain is built from TRBV11-3 and TRBJ2-3; D perhaps matches TRBD1 (5 bases). The V gene lost 1 base and the J gene lost 3 bases, with 11 bases spanning the gap. The CDR3 has 15 amino acids. Germline lookup yields CDR1 SGHNT and CDR2 YENEEA. The CDR3 region is CASSLGAGKTDTQYF. The CDR3 DNA reads as TGTGCCAGCAGCTTAGGGGCAGGGAAAACAGATACGCAGTATTTT.

This chain connects TRBV7-9 to TRBJ2-5; 9 nucleotides agree with TRBD2. Germline V gene lookup returns CDR1 SEHNR and CDR2 FQNEAQ (reference sequence). The CDR3 spans 16 residues. V trimming: 5 bases; J trimming: 1 base; junction bases outside the gene matches: 8. This chain's CDR3 is CASSGASGNLQETQYF. CDR3 coding DNA: TGTGCCAGCAGCGGGGCTAGCGGGAACCTCCAAGAGACCCAGTACTTC.

This clone has just a few counts. This chain connects TRBV19 to TRBJ2-7; D is undetermined. Germline V lookup: CDR1 LNHDA, CDR2 SQIVND (reference sequence). Trimming took 3 bases from V and 2 from J, leaving 8 bases between them. The CDR3 totals 13 residues. The CDR3 loop is CASSIGSTYEQYF. CDR3 in DNA: TGTGCCAGTAGTATCGGCAGTACCTACGAGCAGTACTTC. Complete variable domain (other parts from reference TRBV19 and TRBJ2-7): DGGITQSPKYLFRKEGQNVTLSCEQNLNHDAMYWYRQDPGQGLRLIYYSQIVNDFQKGDIAEGYSVSREKKESFPLTVTSAQKNPTAFYLCASSIGSTYEQYFGPGTRLTVT.

V and J are TRBV7-8 and TRBJ2-1; D is undetermined. This CDR3 spans 14 amino acids. CDR1 SGHVS and CDR2 FQNEAQ come from the germline V gene. V gave up 5 bases and J gave up 5 bases, with 13 bases separating them. This CDR3 reads CASSPIVGNNEQFF. CDR3 DNA: TGTGCCAGCAGCCCAATAGTTGGAAACAATGAGCAGTTCTTC.